This entry lists 11 T cell receptor beta chains sequenced from one sample in a study of blood T cell repertoires in COVID-19. Libraries were prepared by immunoSEQ multiplex PCR; TCRdb keeps only in-frame clonotypes and omits some of them. Among some 250,000 clones, around 86% were seen once, and the ten largest hold 2% to 2.5%. The sequenced sample consisted of peripheral blood. These receptors all stem from a man under 40 who had recovered from COVID-19.

This CDR3 reads CASSSGTGGLADTQYF. Written as DNA, the CDR3 is TGTGCCAGCAGCTCCGGGACAGGGGGCTTGGCAGATACGCAGTATTTT. The chain has TRBV5-8 and TRBJ2-3, with 12 bases identical to TRBD1. The CDR3 is 16 amino acids. Germline CDR1 and CDR2: SGHTS and YDEGEE. Trimming at V came to 3 bases and at J to 4 bases, leaving 6 bases not matched to a gene.

The V gene is TRBV7-9, the J gene TRBJ2-7; TRBD1 might be the D (5 bases). Germline loops: CDR1 SEHNR, CDR2 FQNEAQ (reference sequence). The ends were cut back, 3 bases at V and 6 bases at J, with 12 bases in the middle. The CDR3 length is 13 residues. The CDR3 loop reads CASSLMSQGEQYF. As DNA, the CDR3 is TGTGCCAGCAGCTTGATGTCGCAGGGCGAGCAGTACTTC.

J is TRBJ1-1 and V is TRBV7-8; 7 bases map to TRBD1. The V gene end was trimmed by 3 bases and the J gene end by 1 base; junction bases not matched to a gene: 5. The CDR3 is made up of 15 amino acids. Germline CDR1 and CDR2: SGHVS and FQNEAQ. The CDR3 loop reads CASSFPGGPNTEAFF. The CDR3 bases are TGTGCCAGCAGCTTCCCAGGGGGACCGAACACTGAAGCTTTCTTT.

This sequence joins TRBV6-1 and TRBJ2-7; 11 bases line up with TRBD1. J lost 3 bases, V lost 1 base, and 2 bases had no gene match. Germline values: CDR1 MNHNS, CDR2 SASEGT. The CDR3 consists of 15 residues. CDR3 coding DNA: TGTGCCAGCAGTGAAGGGGGACAGGGGGGCTACGAGCAGTACTTC. Its translation is CASSEGGQGGYEQYF.

This chain uses TRBV27 with TRBJ2-1; TRBD1 is a possible D gene (6 bases). The CDR3 loop spans 16 amino acids. Looked up from germline, CDR1 is MNHEY and CDR2 is SMNVEV (reference sequence). Trimming removed 2 bases at V and 1 base at J, with 12 bases between. The CDR3 DNA sequence: TGTGCCAGCAGTTTAAGAGGGGGTTCGTCCTACAATGAGCAGTTCTTC. This gives the protein CASSLRGGSSYNEQFF.

The rearrangement uses TRBV5-1 and TRBJ2-3, with D unresolved. This CDR3 is built from 15 residues. The V and J ends lost 0 bases and 2 bases respectively, with 10 bases between them. Germline loops: CDR1 SGHRS, CDR2 YFSETQ. CDR3 nucleotide sequence: TGCGCCAGCAGCTTGGGAGGTCAGCCCACAGATACGCAGTATTTT. It translates to CASSLGGQPTDTQYF.

With respect to this clone: This same CDR3 is encoded by further DNA sequences in the sample. The chain combines TRBV27 with TRBJ1-6; D ambiguous. Looked up from germline, CDR1 is MNHEY and CDR2 is SMNVEV (reference sequence). The CDR3 is 12 residues long. Trimming left V 5 bases short and J 7 bases short, with 6 bases between. As DNA, the CDR3 is TGTGCCAGCAGTCTCCTGAATTCACCCCTCCACTTT. Translated: CASSLLNSPLHF.

The genes are TRBV9 and TRBJ2-4; the D gene is possibly TRBD1 (5 bases). The CDR3 is 14 amino acids. From germline, CDR1 is SGDLS and CDR2 YYNGEE. Between the trimmed V and J ends, which lost 0 bases and 9 bases, there was a span of 13 bases. Here the CDR3 DNA reads TGTGCCAGCAGCGTAGAGGTGGAAAGGGGCATTCAGTACTTC. Translation gives CASSVEVERGIQYF.

The chain has TRBV6-5 and TRBJ2-2; 7 bases align to TRBD1. J lost 2 bases, V lost 4 bases, and 4 bases had no gene match. Germline assignment: CDR1 MNHEY and CDR2 SVGAGI. This CDR3 is built from 15 residues. CDR3 residues: CASSWDSSNTGELFF. The DNA for the CDR3 is TGTGCCAGCAGTTGGGACAGTTCAAACACCGGGGAGCTGTTTTTT.

CDR3 region: CASSQSGRSSGNTIYF. DNA for the CDR3: TGTGCCAGCAGCCAGAGCGGACGGTCCTCTGGAAACACCATATATTTT. The rearrangement joins TRBV3-1 (or the pseudogene TRBV3-2) to TRBJ1-3; D gene ambiguous. Trimming stripped 3 bases from V and 0 bases from J, with 12 bases between. Germline-derived CDR1 and CDR2 are LGHDT and YNNKEL (reference sequence). This CDR3 is 16 amino acids long.

V is TRBV11-3 and J is TRBJ2-1; 11 bases fit TRBD1. The ends lost 5 bases at V and 10 bases at J; junction bases unmatched: 10. CDR1 and CDR2 (germline): SGHNT, YENEEA. This CDR3 comprises 15 residues. The DNA of the CDR3 is TGTGCCAGCAGCCGGGGAGGACAGGGGGCAGGAGAGCAGTTCTTC. Its translation: CASSRGGQGAGEQFF.